The next 9 T cell receptor beta chains were all read from a single sample in a study of a mutant IDH1 vaccine in newly diagnosed glioma. Sequenced by immunoSEQ multiplex PCR; TCRdb stores in-frame clones only, minus some. The table has around 40,000 clones, more than 80% seen once. These TCRs are of unknown antigen specificity. Noted time point: week 5, during vaccination. Mutant IDH1 20-mer peptide, at 300 ug, made up each vaccine dose, with topical imiquimod. Sequencing was performed on PBMCs, taken from a glioma patient whose treatment included an IDH1 peptide vaccine. Receptors were obtained from a man aged 50 to 60 with glioma.

This clone has a handful of counts. V gene TRBV5-1 combines with J gene TRBJ1-1; 12 bases agree with TRBD1. The CDR3 is 14 residues long. V dropped 4 bases and J dropped 6; count of bases not matched to a gene: 4. The germline V gene has CDR1 SGHRS and CDR2 YFSETQ. Written as DNA, the CDR3 is TGCGCCAGCAGCGCGGGACAGGGGGCTTCTGAAGCTTTCTTT. Its protein product is CASSAGQGASEAFF.

The rearrangement links TRBV11-3 to TRBJ1-2; tentative D call: TRBD1 (5 bases). There are 13 residues in the CDR3. Trimming took off 4 bases at V and 7 bases at J, with 13 bases between the two ends. From germline, CDR1 is SGHNT and CDR2 YENEEA. The CDR3 sequence: CASSSTAESGYTF. DNA for the CDR3: TGTGCCAGCAGCTCGACAGCGGAGTCTGGCTACACCTTC.

The chain carries TRBV5-1 and TRBJ2-2; D is undetermined. In germline, CDR1 is SGHRS, CDR2 YFSETQ. The CDR3 runs to 13 residues. With 4 bases removed from V and 6 bases from J, the gap between germline ends came to 10 bases. The CDR3 DNA sequence: TGCGCCAGCAGCCCCAAGGAACCCGGGGAGCTGTTTTTT. This gives the protein CASSPKEPGELFF.

The J gene is TRBJ2-6, the V gene TRBV19; D is possibly TRBD2 (6 bases). The germline V and J ends were trimmed by 5 bases and 0 bases, with 17 bases remaining between them. The CDR3 is made up of 18 amino acids. Looked up from germline, CDR1 is LNHDA and CDR2 is SQIVND (reference sequence). As DNA, the CDR3 is TGTGCCAGTAGTTCCCCGCGGGGCAGTACCTCTGGGGCCAACGTCCTGACTTTC. Translating it yields CASSSPRGSTSGANVLTF.

V usage is TRBV5-1 and J usage is TRBJ2-2; D is ambiguous. Germline V gives CDR1 SGHRS, CDR2 YFSETQ. The length of the CDR3 is 14 residues. V lost 3 bases and J 1 base, leaving 7 bases between the germline ends. The CDR3 coding sequence is TGCGCCAGCAGCTCGACGGGGAACACCGGGGAGCTGTTTTTT. It translates to CASSSTGNTGELFF.

V gene TRBV2 combines with J gene TRBJ1-5; the D is unclear. Germline CDR1 reads SNHLY; CDR2 reads FYNNEI. V was cut by 10 bases and J by 2 bases, with 15 bases left in between. This CDR3 spans 14 amino acids. The CDR3 loop is CATQVSWGNQPQHF. CDR3 nucleotide sequence: TGTGCCACCCAGGTTTCGTGGGGCAATCAGCCCCAGCATTTT.

This chain uses TRBV5-1 with TRBJ2-3; the D gene is possibly TRBD1 (5 bases). The CDR3 extends over 15 amino acids. V was shortened by 2 bases and J by 10 bases, with 20 bases between the two germline ends. Germline V gene data show CDR1 as SGHRS and CDR2 as YFSETQ. The CDR3 loop is CASSFWGASQEAQYF. The CDR3, as DNA: TGCGCCAGCAGCTTCTGGGGCGCATCTCAAGAGGCGCAGTATTTT. The full variable domain, its missing parts supplied by reference TRBV5-1 and TRBJ2-3, is KAGVTQTPRYLIKTRGQQVTLSCSPISGHRSVSWYQQTPGQGLQFLFEYFSETQRNKGNFPGRFSGRQFSNSRSEMNVSTLELGDSALYLCASSFWGASQEAQYFGPGTRLTVL.

The chain joins TRBV5-4 to TRBJ2-1, with D possibly being TRBD2 (6 bases). Trimming took off 0 bases at V and 0 bases at J, with 7 bases between the two ends. Germline values: CDR1 SGHNT, CDR2 YYREEE (reference sequence). CDR3 length: 15 amino acids. CDR3 amino acids: CASSLDGSSYNEQFF. The DNA of the CDR3 is TGTGCCAGCAGCTTGGACGGGAGCTCCTACAATGAGCAGTTCTTC.

The genes are TRBV20-1 and TRBJ2-1, with no clear D. Deletions cut 6 bases from V and 6 bases from J, with 9 bases between. The CDR3 extends over 11 amino acids. The V gene's germline CDR1 is DFQATT and CDR2 SNEGSKA (reference sequence). CDR3 in amino acids: CSANNFNEQFF. The CDR3 coding sequence is TGCAGTGCAAATAACTTCAATGAGCAGTTCTTC.